Listed below are T cell receptor beta chains from one sample, sequenced in a study of cytomegalovirus exposure and HLA in healthy donors. The assay was immunoSEQ multiplex PCR, and TCRdb's table has in-frame clones only and misses some. The sample has about 140,000 clones, 70% seen once. Sequencing input: PBMCs. The source is a woman aged 25 to 39 in good health and CMV-seronegative. Both conserved end residues are part of each CDR3. The order of the fields is CDR3 protein, CDR3 DNA, J gene, D gene, CDR3 length, clone size, V gene. The D gene is left open where the match is weak. The listing skips clone size in some rows; elsewhere it reads once, few, many or a size class.

CDR3aa: CASSVGNQPQHF
CDR3nt: TGCGCCAGCAGTGTAGGCAATCAGCCCCAGCATTTT
j_gene: TRBJ1-5
d_gene: NA
len: 12
abundance: NA
v_gene: TRBV10-2

CDR3aa: CASSRLGAKETQYF
CDR3nt: TGTGCCAGCTCACGTCTGGGGGCGAAAGAGACCCAGTACTTC
j_gene: TRBJ2-5
d_gene: NA
len: 14
abundance: NA
v_gene: TRBV18

CDR3aa: CASSPRGSADTQYF
CDR3nt: TGTGCCAGCAGTCCTCGGGGGTCGGCAGATACGCAGTATTTT
j_gene: TRBJ2-3
d_gene: NA
len: 14
abundance: NA
v_gene: TRBV6-6

CDR3aa: CASSLAGQHYNSPLHF
CDR3nt: TGTGCCAGCAGCTTGGCGGGACAACACTATAATTCACCCCTCCACTTT
j_gene: TRBJ1-6
d_gene: NA
len: 16
abundance: few
v_gene: TRBV5-8

CDR3aa: CASSLAGDTEAFF
CDR3nt: TGTGCCAGCAGCTTAGCAGGGGACACTGAAGCTTTCTTT
j_gene: TRBJ1-1
d_gene: NA
len: 13
abundance: NA
v_gene: TRBV11-3

CDR3aa: CASSPGHRYEQYF
CDR3nt: TGTGCCAGCTCACCGGGACACCGCTACGAGCAGTACTTC
j_gene: TRBJ2-7
d_gene: NA
len: 13
abundance: NA
v_gene: TRBV18

CDR3aa: CASSFGGDQDYGYTF
CDR3nt: TGTGCCAGCAGCTTCGGGGGGGATCAGGACTATGGCTACACCTTC
j_gene: TRBJ1-2
d_gene: NA
len: 15
abundance: NA
v_gene: TRBV5-4

CDR3aa: CASSALAGAFHEQYF
CDR3nt: TGTGCCAGCAGTGCCCTAGCGGGAGCTTTCCACGAGCAGTACTTC
j_gene: TRBJ2-7
d_gene: TRBD2
len: 15
abundance: NA
v_gene: TRBV6-1

CDR3aa: CASSLIAGELFF
CDR3nt: TGTGCCAGCAGCTTGATCGCCGGGGAGCTGTTTTTT
j_gene: TRBJ2-2
d_gene: NA
len: 12
abundance: NA
v_gene: TRBV5-6

CDR3aa: CASSPGRGQGETQYF
CDR3nt: TGTGCCAGTAGTCCAGGAAGGGGGCAGGGAGAGACCCAGTACTTC
j_gene: TRBJ2-5
d_gene: TRBD1
len: 15
abundance: NA
v_gene: TRBV19

CDR3aa: CASSPGQGGYVADTQYF
CDR3nt: TGTGCCAGCAGTCCGGGACAGGGAGGGTATGTGGCAGATACGCAGTATTTT
j_gene: TRBJ2-3
d_gene: TRBD1
len: 17
abundance: NA
v_gene: TRBV27

CDR3aa: CASSLLAGGRTDTQYF
CDR3nt: TGTGCCAGCAGTTTACTAGCGGGAGGACGCACAGATACGCAGTATTTT
j_gene: TRBJ2-3
d_gene: TRBD2
len: 16
abundance: NA
v_gene: TRBV28

CDR3aa: CASSMDRGNTIYF
CDR3nt: TGTGCCAGCAGCATGGACAGAGGAAACACCATATATTTT
j_gene: TRBJ1-3
d_gene: NA
len: 13
abundance: NA
v_gene: TRBV5-4

CDR3aa: CASSSDKPLNQPQHF
CDR3nt: TGTGCCAGCAGCTCAGACAAGCCTTTGAATCAGCCCCAGCATTTT
j_gene: TRBJ1-5
d_gene: NA
len: 15
abundance: once
v_gene: TRBV21-1

CDR3aa: CASTHGDRGSFYEQYF
CDR3nt: TGTGCCAGCACCCACGGCGACAGGGGCTCCTTCTACGAGCAGTACTTC
j_gene: TRBJ2-7
d_gene: TRBD1
len: 16
abundance: NA
v_gene: TRBV28

CDR3aa: CASSNKVAGTGNTIYF
CDR3nt: TGTGCCAGCAGCAATAAGGTGGCGGGAACTGGAAACACCATATATTTT
j_gene: TRBJ1-3
d_gene: NA
len: 16
abundance: NA
v_gene: TRBV7-2

CDR3aa: CASSPYSEVAWNQPQHF
CDR3nt: TGTGCCAGCAGCCCGTACTCGGAGGTGGCTTGGAATCAGCCCCAGCATTTT
j_gene: TRBJ1-5
d_gene: NA
len: 17
abundance: NA
v_gene: TRBV9